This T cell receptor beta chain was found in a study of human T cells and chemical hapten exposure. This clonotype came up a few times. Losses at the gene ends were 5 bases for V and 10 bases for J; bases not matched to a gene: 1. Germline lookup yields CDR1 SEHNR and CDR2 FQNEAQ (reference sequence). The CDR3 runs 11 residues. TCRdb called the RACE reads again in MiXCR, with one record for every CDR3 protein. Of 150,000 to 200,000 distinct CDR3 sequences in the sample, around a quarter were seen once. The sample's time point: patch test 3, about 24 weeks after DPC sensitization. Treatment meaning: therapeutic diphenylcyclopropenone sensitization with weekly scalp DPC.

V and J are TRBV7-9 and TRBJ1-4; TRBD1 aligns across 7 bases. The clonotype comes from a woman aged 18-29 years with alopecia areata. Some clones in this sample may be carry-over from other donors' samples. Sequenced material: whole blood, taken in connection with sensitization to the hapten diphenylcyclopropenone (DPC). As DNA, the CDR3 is TGTGCCAGCAGCCCAGGGGGAAAACTGTTTTTT. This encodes CASSPGGKLFF.